One and the same sample provided the 24 T cell receptor beta chains below, sequenced in a study of blood T cell repertoires in COVID-19. Sequencing was performed with immunoSEQ multiplex PCR; in TCRdb, only in-frame clones are kept and a portion is missing. Of about 69,000 clones listed, 85% to 90% are singletons. Sequencing input: peripheral blood. The receptor set was obtained from a man older than 75 with acute or convalescent COVID-19.

This sequence joins TRBV27 and TRBJ2-7; 8 nucleotides match TRBD2. This CDR3 comprises 14 residues. Looked up from germline, CDR1 is MNHEY and CDR2 is SMNVEV (reference sequence). Trimming removed 6 bases from V and 2 bases from J; junction bases left unmatched: 6. The CDR3, as DNA: TGTGCCAGCAGGGCCAATAGCGGGACCTACGAGCAGTACTTC. The encoded protein is CASRANSGTYEQYF.

The chain carries TRBV4-1 and TRBJ1-5; tentatively, D is TRBD1 (5 bases). This CDR3 is 14 amino acids long. Germline CDR1 and CDR2: MGHRA and YSYEKL. Trimming removed 6 bases at V and 1 base at J, with 10 bases between. The chain's CDR3 is CASSKTVSNQPQHF. CDR3 bases: TGCGCCAGCAGTAAGACAGTAAGCAATCAGCCCCAGCATTTT.

This chain links TRBV6-4 with TRBJ1-6; weak D call: TRBD1 (6 bases). Germline CDR1 is MRHNA and CDR2 is SNTAGT. The V gene lost 6 bases and the J gene lost 6 bases, with 18 bases spanning the gap. The CDR3 has 16 residues. CDR3 in amino acids: CASRLTGVESNSPLHF. CDR3 DNA sequence: TGTGCCAGCAGATTGACAGGCGTGGAAAGTAATTCACCCCTCCACTTT.

The chain employs TRBV12-3 or TRBV12-4 and TRBJ1-5, with D perhaps matching TRBD1 (5 bases). Trimming pared 5 bases from V and 4 bases from J, leaving 9 bases between. This CDR3 comprises 13 residues. In nucleotides, the CDR3 is TGTGCCAGCAGTGGACAAATGAATCAGCCCCAGCATTTT. Translated: CASSGQMNQPQHF.

The chain is built from TRBV9 and TRBJ2-3; TRBD1 agrees at 9 bases. Germline-derived CDR1 and CDR2 are SGDLS and YYNGEE. J gave up 4 bases and V 4 bases, and 4 bases lay outside the gene matches. The CDR3 contains 14 residues. The CDR3 region is CASSPRDRADTQYF. The CDR3 DNA reads TGTGCCAGCAGCCCCCGGGACAGGGCAGATACGCAGTATTTT.

This clone was seen only once. The J gene is TRBJ2-5, the V gene TRBV6-5; D perhaps matches TRBD1 (6 bases). V was clipped by 2 bases and J by 9 bases, with 10 bases between them. The CDR3 spans 12 residues. The V gene's germline CDR1 is MNHEY and CDR2 SVGAGI. The CDR3 DNA sequence: TGTGCCAGCAGTTACAACAGGGAATCCCAGTACTTC. Residues: CASSYNRESQYF.

The V and J genes are TRBV6-1 and TRBJ1-2, with D possibly being TRBD1 (5 bases). Per the germline V gene, CDR1 is MNHNS and CDR2 is SASEGT. The CDR3 has 13 residues. Trimming took off 3 bases at V and 8 bases at J, with 13 bases between the two ends. The CDR3 sequence: CASSDSGAGGYTF. CDR3 nucleotide sequence: TGTGCCAGCAGTGATTCCGGGGCGGGAGGCTACACCTTC.

This chain links TRBV5-1 with TRBJ2-1, with 7 nucleotides matching TRBD1. This CDR3 spans 14 amino acids. Per germline, CDR1 SGHRS and CDR2 YFSETQ. The trim removed 0 bases at V and 8 bases at J, leaving 5 bases unmatched. The CDR3 sequence is CASSLGQGWDEQFF. The CDR3 DNA follows: TGCGCCAGCAGCTTGGGACAGGGTTGGGATGAGCAGTTCTTC.

The J gene is TRBJ2-3, the V gene TRBV9; possibly TRBD2 for D (6 bases). CDR1 and CDR2 (germline): SGDLS, YYNGEE. V lost 0 bases, J lost 0 bases, and 14 bases lay in between. This CDR3 region has 17 residues. CDR3 region: CASSVAASGASTDTQYF. In DNA, the CDR3 is TGTGCCAGCAGCGTAGCTGCCTCGGGAGCGAGCACAGATACGCAGTATTTT.

The J gene is TRBJ2-1, the V gene TRBV24-1; TRBD1 might be the D (6 bases). Trimming removed 0 bases at V and 8 bases at J, with 13 bases between. Germline values: CDR1 KGHDR, CDR2 SFDVKD. This CDR3 has 15 residues. The CDR3 protein is CATSDLTQAGDEQFF. The CDR3 coding sequence is TGTGCCACCAGTGATTTGACCCAGGCAGGGGATGAGCAGTTCTTC.

V gene TRBV3-1 (or the pseudogene TRBV3-2) combines with J gene TRBJ1-5; D gene ambiguous. CDR1 LGHDT and CDR2 YNNKEL come from the germline V gene (reference sequence). The CDR3 extends over 13 amino acids. The V gene lost 0 bases and the J gene lost 7 bases, with 7 bases spanning the gap. CDR3 in DNA: TGTGCCAGCAGCCAAGATACGGGGCAGCCCCAGCATTTT. As protein: CASSQDTGQPQHF.

This clone was seen just once. The chain joins TRBV20-1 to TRBJ1-3, with D tentatively TRBD1 (6 bases). This CDR3 is 11 amino acids long. Germline lookup yields CDR1 DFQATT and CDR2 SNEGSKA (reference sequence). The CDR3 sequence is CGGHSGNTIYF. The CDR3 DNA follows: TGCGGGGGCCACTCTGGAAACACCATATATTTT.

This chain joins TRBV19 and TRBJ2-1, with 9 bases that match TRBD1. This CDR3 has 15 amino acids. V lost 3 bases and J lost 6; bases outside the gene matches: 6. Germline values: CDR1 LNHDA, CDR2 SQIVND (reference sequence). CDR3 in DNA: TGTGCCAGTAGTATTGCCCGGGACAGGGTCAATGAGCAGTTCTTC. Amino acids: CASSIARDRVNEQFF.

This clone appeared a few times. The genes are TRBV5-1 and TRBJ2-4; the match to TRBD1 covers 10 bases. After removal of 0 bases from V and 7 bases from J, the junction contained 1 base not matched to a gene. The CDR3 has 14 amino acids. Germline CDR1 SGHRS, CDR2 YFSETQ. CDR3 in DNA: TGCGCCAGCAGCTTGGGACAGGGGGCGAACATTCAGTACTTC. This translates into CASSLGQGANIQYF.

V gene TRBV4-3 combines with J gene TRBJ2-7; D is possibly TRBD1 (5 bases). Germline lookup yields CDR1 LGHNA and CDR2 YSLEER. Trimming left V 0 bases short and J 6 bases short, with 12 bases between. This CDR3 has 14 amino acids. CDR3 nucleotides: TGCGCCAGCAGCCAAGATCCCCAGGGTTCCGAGCAGTACTTC. This sequence encodes CASSQDPQGSEQYF.

The chain combines TRBV25-1 with TRBJ1-4; possible D gene TRBD1, 5 bases. CDR3 length: 16 amino acids. Germline values: CDR1 MGHDK, CDR2 SYGVNS. With 0 bases removed from V and 2 bases from J, the gap between germline ends came to 10 bases. CDR3 nucleotides: TGTGCCAGCAGTGAATATCGTCAGGGCACTAATGAAAAACTGTTTTTT. It translates to CASSEYRQGTNEKLFF.

V is TRBV6-2 or TRBV6-3 and J is TRBJ2-7; D gene ambiguous. From germline, CDR1 is MNHEY and CDR2 SVGEGT. The CDR3 length is 12 residues. Trimming took off 0 bases at V and 5 bases at J, with 5 bases between the two ends. The CDR3 bases are TGTGCCAGCAGTTACTCTATTCACGAGCAGTACTTC. Protein sequence: CASSYSIHEQYF.

J is TRBJ2-3 and V is TRBV9; unclear D gene. This CDR3 spans 13 amino acids. Germline lookup yields CDR1 SGDLS and CDR2 YYNGEE. Trimming left V 0 bases short and J 3 bases short, with 5 bases between. The CDR3: CASSVVQTDTQYF. CDR3 DNA sequence: TGTGCCAGCAGCGTAGTACAGACAGATACGCAGTATTTT.

The chain carries TRBV29-1 and TRBJ2-3; 9 bases fit TRBD2. The V segment lost 6 bases and the J segment 6 bases; nucleotides outside the gene matches: 16. CDR1 is SQVTM and CDR2 is ANQGSEA in the germline V gene. This CDR3 contains 16 residues. CDR3 nucleotide sequence: TGCAGCGTCTACCTCTCCCTAGCGGGATATGATGATACGCAGTATTTT. It codes for CSVYLSLAGYDDTQYF.

The chain joins TRBV2 to TRBJ2-3; possible D gene TRBD2, 6 bases. The CDR3 totals 14 residues. With 8 bases removed from V and 0 bases from J, the gap between germline ends came to 12 bases. The germline V gene has CDR1 SNHLY and CDR2 FYNNEI. Here the CDR3 DNA reads TGTGCCAGCGGTTCGGGACTTAGCACAGATACGCAGTATTTT. Amino acid sequence: CASGSGLSTDTQYF.

V gene TRBV11-3 combines with J gene TRBJ1-1; possible D gene TRBD1, 5 bases. Trimming left V 1 base short and J 5 bases short, with 8 bases between. CDR1 is SGHNT and CDR2 is YENEEA in the germline V gene. This CDR3 has 13 amino acids. The CDR3 bases are TGTGCCAGCAGCTTAGCCCGGGGGACTGAAGCTTTCTTT. It is translated as CASSLARGTEAFF. The variable domain in full, with the rest retrieved from reference TRBV11-3 and TRBJ1-1, is EAGVVQSPRYKIIEKKQPVAFWCNPISGHNTLYWYLQNLGQGPELLIRYENEEAVDDSQLPKDRFSAERLKGVDSTLKIQPAELGDSAVYLCASSLARGTEAFFGQGTRLTVV.

The J gene is TRBJ1-1, the V gene TRBV18, with 9 nucleotides matching TRBD1. J gave up 4 bases and V 5 bases, and 8 bases lay outside the gene matches. The germline CDR1 and CDR2 sequences are KGHSH and LQKENI. This CDR3 has 15 amino acids. The CDR3, as DNA: TGTGCCAGCTCAAGTGGACAGGGGCAATCCACTGAAGCTTTCTTT. This codes for CASSSGQGQSTEAFF. Full variable domain (rest looked up from reference TRBV18 and TRBJ1-1): NAGVMQNPRHLVRRRGQEARLRCSPMKGHSHVYWYRQLPEEGLKFMVYLQKENIIDESGMPKERFSAEFPKEGPSILRIQQVVRGDSAAYFCASSSGQGQSTEAFFGQGTRLTVV.

V usage is TRBV7-2 and J usage is TRBJ1-2; a possible D gene is TRBD1 (6 bases). The CDR3 runs 17 residues. The germline V gene has CDR1 SGHTA and CDR2 FQGNSA. Trimming shortened V by 1 base and J by 4 bases, and 19 bases separated the two germline ends. The CDR3 sequence is CASSLVPRGALGYGYTF. CDR3 nucleotide sequence: TGTGCCAGCAGCTTAGTCCCCCGGGGGGCCCTCGGCTATGGCTACACCTTC.

The chain links TRBV4-2 to TRBJ2-1; 12 bases align to TRBD2. The germline V gene has CDR1 LGHNA and CDR2 YNFKEQ. The CDR3 runs to 16 residues. Losses at the gene ends were 1 base for V and 8 bases for J; bases not matched to a gene: 6. The chain's CDR3 is CASSQARLAGVYEQFF. The CDR3 DNA sequence: TGTGCCAGCAGCCAAGCCCGACTAGCGGGAGTCTATGAGCAGTTCTTC.